The 21 T cell receptor beta chains given below trace back to one sample, sequenced in a study of blood T cell repertoires in COVID-19. The repertoire was sequenced with immunoSEQ multiplex PCR; TCRdb's copy has only in-frame clones and lacks some. The data contain approximately 150,000 clones, about 90% of them singletons. The material sequenced was peripheral blood. Source of these receptors: a man at least 80 years old with acute or convalescent COVID-19.

The chain employs TRBV7-8 and TRBJ1-4, with D unclear. This CDR3 has 12 amino acids. Germline CDR1 is SGHVS and CDR2 is FQNEAQ. V shed 5 bases and J shed 3 bases, with 4 bases lying between them. This CDR3 is CASSGPNEKLFF. The CDR3 DNA follows: TGTGCCAGCAGCGGGCCTAATGAAAAACTGTTTTTT.

This clone occurred a few times. The chain uses TRBV3-1 (or the pseudogene TRBV3-2) and TRBJ2-2; D remains unclear. The V gene's germline CDR1 is LGHDT and CDR2 YNNKEL (reference sequence). The V end was cut by 5 bases, the J end by 6 bases, with 7 bases between. CDR3 length: 12 amino acids. The CDR3 DNA follows: TGTGCCAGCAGCGTTCTTCCCGGGGAGCTGTTTTTT. It codes for CASSVLPGELFF.

This clone is a singleton in its sample. The gene calls are TRBV28 and TRBJ2-3; TRBD2 matches 8 bases. CDR1 is MDHEN, CDR2 SYDVKM, per germline. The CDR3 spans 15 residues. With V trimmed by 4 bases and J by 0 bases, 3 bases remained unmatched. CDR3 amino acids: CASSSGGGSTDTQYF. The CDR3 DNA reads as TGTGCCAGCAGTTCGGGCGGGGGGAGCACAGATACGCAGTATTTT. The variable domain in full, completed from reference TRBV28 and TRBJ2-3, reads DVKVTQSSRYLVKRTGEKVFLECVQDMDHENMFWYRQDPGLGLRLIYFSYDVKMKEKGDIPEGYSVSREKKERFSLILESASTNQTSMYLCASSSGGGSTDTQYFGPGTRLTVL.

CDR3 DNA: TGCAGCGTTGAGGGACAGGGCCGGGCGGATGAGCAGTTCTTC. Encoded protein: CSVEGQGRADEQFF. The rearrangement links TRBV29-1 to TRBJ2-1; 9 bases fit TRBD1. The CDR3 has 14 residues. V was pared by 3 bases and J by 8 bases, with 8 bases of the junction left unmatched. Germline CDR1 and CDR2: SQVTM and ANQGSEA.

V gene TRBV5-4 combines with J gene TRBJ2-7; 10 nucleotides align to TRBD1. V dropped 4 bases and J dropped 4; count of bases not matched to a gene: 8. The CDR3 sequence is 15 residues long. Germline CDR1 is SGHNT and CDR2 is YYREEE (reference sequence). CDR3 DNA sequence: TGTGCCAGCAGCAGACCGGGACAGGGGATTTACGAGCAGTACTTC. Translated: CASSRPGQGIYEQYF.

This clone was detected once. The chain recombines TRBV28 with TRBJ1-5, with TRBD1 matching 7 bases. Trimming took 6 bases from V and 1 from J; bases not matched to a gene: 9. Per germline, CDR1 MDHEN and CDR2 SYDVKM. The CDR3 has 16 amino acids. CDR3 loop: CASSLRQGTSNQPQHF. The CDR3, as DNA: TGTGCCAGCAGCCTCCGACAGGGAACGAGCAATCAGCCCCAGCATTTT.

The rearrangement joins TRBV4-2 to TRBJ2-7; tentatively, D is TRBD1 (5 bases). Germline V CDR1 and CDR2: LGHNA, YNFKEQ. V was cut by 0 bases and J by 5 bases, with 14 bases left in between. The CDR3 is made up of 15 amino acids. CDR3 coding DNA: TGTGCCAGCAGCCAAGACAGGGTGGGCTGGAACGAGCAGTACTTC. Encoded protein: CASSQDRVGWNEQYF.

This clone has just one count. The chain combines TRBV7-6 with TRBJ1-6, with 10 nucleotides matching TRBD1. This CDR3 contains 15 residues. Trimming at V came to 1 base and at J to 9 bases, leaving 3 bases not matched to a gene. Germline loops: CDR1 SGHVS, CDR2 FNYEAQ. CDR3 region: CASSLERTGGSPLHF. CDR3 in DNA: TGTGCCAGCAGCTTAGAAAGGACAGGGGGTTCACCCCTCCACTTT.

In the case of this clone: The junction and the germline gene differ at one end; a read error may be behind it. The chain combines TRBV18 with TRBJ2-7; TRBD1 matches 8 bases. The CDR3 spans 14 residues. Per germline, CDR1 KGHSH and CDR2 LQKENI. The CDR3 DNA reads TGTGCCAGCTCGCCACAACAGGGGGTCTACGAGCAGTACTTC. It translates to CASSPQQGVYEQYF. The complete variable domain, with remaining parts taken from reference TRBV18 and TRBJ2-7, reads NAGVMQNPRHLVRRRGQEARLRCSPMKGHSHVYWYRQLPEEGLKFMVYLQKENIIDESGMPKERFSAEFPKEGPSILRIQQVVRGDSAAYFCASSPQQGVYEQYFGPGTRLTVT.

The chain is built from TRBV10-3 and TRBJ1-3, with 10 bases aligning to TRBD1. The V gene end was trimmed by 6 bases and the J gene end by 4 bases; junction bases not matched to a gene: 3. The CDR3 totals 14 residues. From germline, CDR1 is ENHRY and CDR2 SYGVKD. CDR3 DNA: TGTGCCATCAGGCCGGGACAGGGGGGAAACACCATATATTTT. Translated, it gives CAIRPGQGGNTIYF.

This chain links TRBV29-1 with TRBJ2-3; 8 bases align to TRBD2. V lost 1 base and J lost 0; bases outside the gene matches: 0. This CDR3 comprises 14 residues. Germline V CDR1 and CDR2: SQVTM, ANQGSEA. The CDR3 here is CSVEGLASTDTQYF. CDR3 nucleotides: TGCAGCGTTGAAGGACTAGCGAGCACAGATACGCAGTATTTT.

As DNA, the CDR3 is TGTGCCAGCAGCCCCTCGTTTGGTAGCGGGAGCGAGCAGTACTTC. Translation gives CASSPSFGSGSEQYF. V gene TRBV3-1 (or the pseudogene TRBV3-2) combines with J gene TRBJ2-7; 9 bases are shared with TRBD2. CDR3 length: 15 residues. Germline V gene data show CDR1 as LGHDT and CDR2 as YNNKEL (reference sequence). V was pared by 4 bases and J by 6 bases, with 10 bases of the junction left unmatched.

The chain joins TRBV4-2 to TRBJ2-7; 11 positions match TRBD2. This CDR3 contains 17 residues. Per germline, CDR1 LGHNA and CDR2 YNFKEQ. Trimming took 1 base from V and 3 from J; bases not matched to a gene: 8. The CDR3 reads CASSQGSSGGINYEQYF. As DNA, the CDR3 is TGTGCCAGCAGCCAAGGGTCTAGCGGGGGGATTAACTACGAGCAGTACTTC.

This sequence joins TRBV18 and TRBJ2-1, with 12 bases that match TRBD2. The CDR3 loop spans 13 amino acids. Germline V gives CDR1 KGHSH, CDR2 LQKENI. Unmatched junction bases numbered 1, after V lost 3 bases and J lost 10 bases. This chain's CDR3 is CASSPGLAGEQFF. As DNA, the CDR3 is TGTGCCAGCTCACCTGGACTAGCGGGAGAGCAGTTCTTC.

With regard to this clone: Other DNA sequences of this sample code for an identical CDR3. This chain uses TRBV28 with TRBJ2-5; 13 bases align to TRBD2. The germline V gene has CDR1 MDHEN and CDR2 SYDVKM. The CDR3 contains 17 residues. V dropped 4 bases and J dropped 1; count of bases not matched to a gene: 6. CDR3 DNA: TGTGCCAGCAGTTCACTAGCGGGGGGGTCCCCCCAAGAGACCCAGTACTTC. Its protein product is CASSSLAGGSPQETQYF.

J is TRBJ1-3 and V is TRBV28; D is perhaps TRBD1 (5 bases). The CDR3 consists of 15 residues. Germline CDR1 MDHEN, CDR2 SYDVKM. Between the trimmed V and J ends, which lost 5 bases and 0 bases, there was a span of 11 bases. The CDR3 reads CASSPDSYSGNTIYF. CDR3 DNA: TGTGCCAGCAGTCCCGACAGCTACTCTGGAAACACCATATATTTT.

V is TRBV6-6 and J is TRBJ2-2; the match to TRBD2 covers 9 bases. V lost 5 bases to trimming and J lost 5 bases; unmatched junction nucleotides: 12. The germline gives CDR1 MNHNY, CDR2 SVGAGI (reference sequence). The length of the CDR3 is 17 residues. The CDR3 DNA reads TGTGCCAGCAGTCCAACTCGCGGGGGGGCGAGGACCGGGGAGCTGTTTTTT. This sequence encodes CASSPTRGGARTGELFF.

This rearrangement joins TRBV5-1 to TRBJ2-1; D possibly corresponds to TRBD2 (6 bases). The CDR3 is made up of 16 amino acids. The V and J ends lost 1 base and 3 bases respectively, with 14 bases between them. CDR1 SGHRS and CDR2 YFSETQ come from the germline V gene. The CDR3 coding sequence is TGCGCCAGCAGCTTGCAAACGGGAGCTAACTACAATGAGCAGTTCTTC. This translates into CASSLQTGANYNEQFF.

The chain links TRBV3-1 (or the pseudogene TRBV3-2) to TRBJ2-3; the match to TRBD2 covers 7 bases. The CDR3 runs 14 residues. Unmatched junction bases numbered 3, after V lost 4 bases and J lost 2 bases. Per the germline V gene, CDR1 is LGHDT and CDR2 is YNNKEL (reference sequence). The CDR3 spells CASSLGGYTDTQYF. The CDR3 DNA reads as TGTGCCAGCAGCCTGGGGGGGTACACAGATACGCAGTATTTT.

V gene TRBV29-1 combines with J gene TRBJ2-7; TRBD2 matches at 15 bases. Germline values: CDR1 SQVTM, CDR2 ANQGSEA. CDR3 length equals 16 residues. J was trimmed by 2 bases and V by 2 bases; bases with no gene match: 4. The CDR3 sequence is CSVESGTSGGTYEQYF. The CDR3 nucleotides are TGCAGCGTTGAATCAGGGACTAGCGGGGGGACCTACGAGCAGTACTTC.

The chain has TRBV30 and TRBJ1-6, with D possibly TRBD1 on 5 matching bases. Trimming stripped 4 bases from V and 4 bases from J, with 14 bases between. The CDR3 has 15 residues. From germline, CDR1 is GTSNPN and CDR2 SVGIG (reference sequence). The CDR3 loop is CAWNRGLGYNSPLHF. CDR3 nucleotides: TGTGCCTGGAACCGGGGACTAGGGTATAATTCACCCCTCCACTTT.